The source of this T cell receptor (beta chain) is a study of blood T cell repertoires in COVID-19. Overall study context: Sample material is recorded as cDNA or gDNA derived from T cells, B-cell-depleted T cells, or PBMCs.

Cohort 3 donors were reported recovered after two negative PCRs, clearance, or symptom resolution. TCRdb's copy holds only in-frame clones and misses some; the assay was immunoSEQ multiplex PCR. The table has approximately 480,000 clones, approximately 86% seen once; the top ten hold roughly 0.72%. J was trimmed by 1 base and V by 7 bases; bases with no gene match: 6. Germline CDR1 is MNHEY and CDR2 is SVGAGI. This CDR3 is 15 amino acids long. The sample was PBMCs or T cells enriched from blood (not recorded which). This rearrangement joins TRBV6-5 to TRBJ2-3; 9 bases agree with TRBD1. This receptor was taken from a young woman who had recovered from COVID-19. DNA of the CDR3: TGTGCCAGCATGAGGACAGGGGAGGGCACAGATACGCAGTATTTT. Translating it yields CASMRTGEGTDTQYF.